Each of the 32 T cell receptor beta chains below was sequenced from the same sample in a study of early T cells in non-severe SARS-CoV-2 infection. Via MiXCR, TCRdb re-called the 5' RACE reads, giving one row per CDR3 protein. The data contain about 71,000 distinct CDR3 sequences, approximately 15% of them singletons. Sequenced material: whole blood. These receptors were taken from an adult who was a healthcare worker with PCR-confirmed SARS-CoV-2 infection or an uninfected control (not recorded which).

The chain links TRBV5-6 to TRBJ1-1; perhaps TRBD1 as D (6 bases). Germline V CDR1 and CDR2: SGHDT, YYEEEE. V was trimmed by 4 bases and J by 0 bases, leaving 16 bases between them. The CDR3 has 16 residues. CDR3 in DNA: TGTGCCAGCAGCCTAATGGGGGCGGCCCTGAACACTGAAGCTTTCTTT. Its translation: CASSLMGAALNTEAFF.

This clonotype was picked up a small number of times. This rearrangement joins TRBV6-5 to TRBJ1-4; possible D gene TRBD1, 6 bases. The CDR3 covers 16 residues. Germline V gives CDR1 MNHEY, CDR2 SVGAGI. V was clipped by 4 bases and J by 6 bases, with 18 bases between them. CDR3 sequence reads: CASSSQLLRQDEKLFF. DNA for the CDR3: TGTGCCAGCAGTTCCCAACTACTAAGACAGGATGAAAAACTGTTTTTT.

The sample holds a few counts of this clonotype. The V call is TRBV7-9, the J call TRBJ1-1, with a tentative D call TRBD1 (5 bases). Trimming took 4 bases from V and 7 from J, leaving 13 bases between them. This CDR3 spans 13 amino acids. Germline loops: CDR1 SEHNR, CDR2 FQNEAQ (reference sequence). The CDR3 sequence: CASSYQGEGEAFF. DNA for the CDR3: TGTGCCAGCAGCTATCAGGGAGAGGGTGAAGCTTTCTTT.

The chain recombines TRBV6-5 with TRBJ1-6; possibly TRBD1 for D (5 bases). The germline V and J ends were trimmed by 7 bases and 9 bases, with 19 bases remaining between them. Germline V gene lookup returns CDR1 MNHEY and CDR2 SVGAGI. CDR3 size: 15 residues. The CDR3 nucleotides read TGTGCCAGCACCACGGGGCAGATTGTGGGTTCACCCCTCCACTTT. It yields the protein CASTTGQIVGSPLHF.

J is TRBJ1-6 and V is TRBV7-9; 7 bases align to TRBD1. Germline V gene data show CDR1 as SEHNR and CDR2 as FQNEAQ (reference sequence). V trimming: 3 bases; J trimming: 8 bases; junction bases outside the gene matches: 10. The length of the CDR3 is 16 residues. CDR3 sequence (DNA): TGTGCCAGCAGCTTCGAAATGACAGGGTCGGATTCACCCCTCCACTTT. Protein product: CASSFEMTGSDSPLHF.

The rearrangement links TRBV6-6 to TRBJ1-2; no clear D gene. Germline loops: CDR1 MNHNY, CDR2 SVGAGI (reference sequence). V was shortened by 0 bases and J by 6 bases, with 8 bases between the two germline ends. This CDR3 is 13 amino acids long. The CDR3 spells CASSYSGPDGYTF. CDR3 DNA: TGTGCCAGCAGTTACTCTGGTCCGGATGGCTACACCTTC.

This clonotype was recorded many times. This chain uses TRBV11-2 with TRBJ2-2, with D possibly being TRBD2 (6 bases). Germline V gives CDR1 SGHAT, CDR2 FQNNGV. V was pared by 6 bases and J by 7 bases, with 12 bases between. CDR3 length: 13 residues. The CDR3 sequence: CASSSSASGELFF. CDR3 DNA sequence: TGTGCCAGCAGTTCTAGCGCTAGCGGGGAGCTGTTTTTT. The full variable domain, its missing parts supplied by reference TRBV11-2 and TRBJ2-2, is EAGVAQSPRYKIIEKRQSVAFWCNPISGHATLYWYQQILGQGPKLLIQFQNNGVVDDSQLPKDRFSAERLKGVDSTLKIQPAKLEDSAVYLCASSSSASGELFFGEGSRLTVL.

This clonotype occurred many times. V usage is TRBV7-2 and J usage is TRBJ2-1; TRBD1 matches at 9 bases. CDR1 and CDR2 from the germline V gene are SGHTA and FQGNSA. CDR3 length equals 15 residues. The J segment lost 4 bases and the V segment lost 5 bases, leaving 6 bases of the junction unmatched. CDR3 sequence reads: CASSPVGTGYNEQFF. The CDR3 DNA reads TGTGCCAGCAGCCCTGTTGGGACAGGGTACAATGAGCAGTTCTTC.

The rearrangement joins TRBV6-6 to TRBJ1-5; TRBD1 is a possible D gene (6 bases). V gave up 5 bases and J gave up 5 bases, with 13 bases separating them. The CDR3 is made up of 14 amino acids. Germline CDR1 reads MNHNY; CDR2 reads SVGAGI (reference sequence). In nucleotides, the CDR3 is TGTGCCAGCAGTGCGACAGGAACCCATCAGCCCCAGCATTTT. Protein: CASSATGTHQPQHF.

This clonotype was recorded many times. CDR3 bases: TGTGCCAGCAGTGGGGGGTGGACTATTTATCGGGAGCTGTTTTTT. Translation gives CASSGGWTIYRELFF. The chain joins TRBV12-3 or TRBV12-4 to TRBJ2-2, with D possibly being TRBD2 (6 bases). This CDR3 is 15 amino acids long. V dropped 5 bases and J dropped 9 bases, with 19 bases sitting between them.

The sample holds a few counts of this clonotype. The chain recombines TRBV11-2 with TRBJ1-4; D ambiguous. Between the trimmed V and J ends, which lost 2 bases and 4 bases, there was a span of 14 bases. Germline loops: CDR1 SGHAT, CDR2 FQNNGV. This CDR3 is 16 amino acids long. CDR3 DNA: TGTGCCAGCAGCTTATCGACGGCCAGCCTTAATGAAAAACTGTTTTTT. Translated, it gives CASSLSTASLNEKLFF. The whole variable domain, remainder taken from reference TRBV11-2 and TRBJ1-4, is EAGVAQSPRYKIIEKRQSVAFWCNPISGHATLYWYQQILGQGPKLLIQFQNNGVVDDSQLPKDRFSAERLKGVDSTLKIQPAKLEDSAVYLCASSLSTASLNEKLFFGSGTQLSVL.

This clonotype was observed a handful of times. The chain joins TRBV25-1 to TRBJ2-2, with D uncertain. CDR3 length: 13 amino acids. Trimming stripped 7 bases from V and 1 base from J, with 7 bases between. Germline V CDR1 and CDR2: MGHDK, SYGVNS. The CDR3 loop reads CASKGQNTGELFF. CDR3 DNA sequence: TGTGCCAGCAAGGGCCAGAACACCGGGGAGCTGTTTTTT.

The chain's CDR3 is CAWSVSGFSDGELFF. In DNA form, the CDR3 reads TGTGCCTGGAGTGTATCTGGGTTTTCTGACGGGGAGCTGTTTTTT. The genes are TRBV30 and TRBJ2-2; no clear D gene. The CDR3 has 15 amino acids. The V gene's germline CDR1 is GTSNPN and CDR2 SVGIG (reference sequence). V was shortened by 0 bases and J by 7 bases, with 15 bases between the two germline ends.

The chain recombines TRBV7-9 with TRBJ1-5, with 9 bases lining up with TRBD1. V lost 1 base to trimming and J lost 1 base; unmatched junction nucleotides: 2. The CDR3 extends over 16 amino acids. In germline, CDR1 is SEHNR, CDR2 FQNEAQ (reference sequence). The CDR3 DNA reads as TGTGCCAGCAGCTTAGTGACAGGGGGAAGCAATCAGCCCCAGCATTTT. Protein sequence: CASSLVTGGSNQPQHF.

V usage is TRBV12-3 or TRBV12-4 and J usage is TRBJ1-1; 8 bases agree with TRBD1. V shed 7 bases and J 7 bases; nucleotides not matched to a gene: 8. The CDR3 sequence is 13 residues long. The CDR3 protein is CASTQRTGGEAFF. The CDR3 DNA follows: TGTGCCAGCACTCAGCGAACAGGGGGTGAAGCTTTCTTT.

This clonotype has ten or more counts. The gene calls are TRBV29-1 and TRBJ1-1; D unresolved. V was pared by 3 bases and J by 2 bases, with 13 bases between. The CDR3 sequence is 14 residues long. The germline CDR1 and CDR2 sequences are SQVTM and ANQGSEA. The CDR3 protein is CSVDRGKLNTEAFF. Written as DNA, the CDR3 is TGCAGCGTTGACAGAGGGAAATTAAACACTGAAGCTTTCTTT.

The J gene is TRBJ2-1, the V gene TRBV2; 10 positions agree with TRBD2. V dropped 8 bases and J dropped 4; count of bases not matched to a gene: 5. The CDR3 has 14 amino acids. CDR1 is SNHLY, CDR2 FYNNEI, per germline. This CDR3 reads CASRPAGGYNEQFF. The CDR3 DNA reads as TGTGCCAGCCGCCCAGCGGGGGGGTACAATGAGCAGTTCTTC.

This clonotype has only a few counts. The J gene is TRBJ1-6, the V gene TRBV7-9; 7 bases agree with TRBD1. J was trimmed by 9 bases and V by 1 base; bases with no gene match: 0. The CDR3 has 13 residues. Germline values: CDR1 SEHNR, CDR2 FQNEAQ (reference sequence). The CDR3 nucleotides read TGTGCCAGCAGCTTAGGGACAGGTTCACCCCTCCACTTT. Amino acid sequence: CASSLGTGSPLHF.

The table lists this clonotype with a few counts. In DNA form, the CDR3 reads TGCGCCAGCAGCCAAGGGCTAGCAGTGGGGAATGAGCAGTTCTTC. This translates into CASSQGLAVGNEQFF. The chain is built from TRBV4-3 and TRBJ2-1; the D gene is possibly TRBD2 (5 bases). This CDR3 contains 15 residues. V gave up 1 base and J gave up 7 bases, with 14 bases separating them. The germline gives CDR1 LGHNA, CDR2 YSLEER.

V and J are TRBV4-3 and TRBJ2-7; D call uncertain. The CDR3 totals 15 residues. Germline lookup yields CDR1 LGHNA and CDR2 YSLEER. The V end was cut by 1 base, the J end by 3 bases, with 13 bases between. The CDR3 sequence is CASSQAPGAGYEQYF. For the CDR3, the DNA is TGCGCCAGCAGCCAAGCTCCGGGCGCCGGCTACGAGCAGTACTTC.

This clonotype was seen ten or more times. The J gene is TRBJ2-7, the V gene TRBV28; D possibly corresponds to TRBD1 (6 bases). CDR3 length equals 13 residues. Germline CDR1 is MDHEN and CDR2 is SYDVKM. V was cut by 4 bases and J by 3 bases, with 10 bases left in between. The CDR3 here is CASSYTGIYEQYF. The CDR3 DNA sequence: TGTGCCAGCAGTTATACAGGGATCTACGAGCAGTACTTC.

Many counts were recorded for this clonotype. The chain has TRBV13 and TRBJ1-4; D is uncertain. The CDR3 contains 14 residues. Germline V gene data show CDR1 as PRHDT and CDR2 as FYEKMQ (reference sequence). The V and J ends lost 5 bases and 8 bases respectively, with 15 bases between them. CDR3 nucleotides: TGTGCCAGCAGCGCGAACGGACCCCGGGAAAAACTGTTTTTT. This codes for CASSANGPREKLFF.

The chain employs TRBV6-6 and TRBJ1-2; the match to TRBD1 covers 9 bases. CDR1 and CDR2 (germline): MNHNY, SVGAGI (reference sequence). Trimming removed 4 bases from V and 0 bases from J; junction bases left unmatched: 6. This CDR3 has 16 residues. The chain's CDR3 is CASSLQGAITNYGYTF. The CDR3 DNA reads as TGTGCCAGCAGTTTACAGGGGGCCATAACTAACTATGGCTACACCTTC.

This chain connects TRBV20-1 to TRBJ1-4; TRBD1 aligns across 9 bases. The CDR3 is 13 residues long. Per the germline V gene, CDR1 is DFQATT and CDR2 is SNEGSKA (reference sequence). Germline trimming cut 6 bases from V and 8 bases from J; bases unmatched to any gene: 7. The DNA of the CDR3 is TGCAGTGCAACTCGGACAGGGGACGAAAAACTGTTTTTT. It codes for CSATRTGDEKLFF.

V usage is TRBV5-4 and J usage is TRBJ2-2; D is uncertain. The V gene's germline CDR1 is SGHNT and CDR2 YYREEE (reference sequence). V lost 3 bases and J lost 7, with 4 bases in between. The CDR3 totals 11 residues. The CDR3 DNA is TGTGCCAGCAGCTGGGGCGGGGAGCTGTTTTTT. Protein sequence: CASSWGGELFF.

This clonotype was picked up a small number of times. This rearrangement joins TRBV20-1 to TRBJ2-1, with TRBD1 matching 9 bases. The CDR3 runs to 14 residues. The V gene's germline CDR1 is DFQATT and CDR2 SNEGSKA (reference sequence). With V trimmed by 5 bases and J by 5 bases, 7 bases remained unmatched. CDR3 DNA: TGCAGTGCTCTCCGGGACAGGGTCCACAATGAGCAGTTCTTC. It translates to CSALRDRVHNEQFF.

This clonotype was counted ten times or more. The V and J genes are TRBV12-3 or TRBV12-4 and TRBJ1-2; D gene unclear. Deletions cut 6 bases from V and 0 bases from J, with 8 bases between. This CDR3 comprises 13 residues. The CDR3 reads CASRRSSNYGYTF. Written as DNA, the CDR3 is TGTGCCAGCAGAAGAAGTTCTAACTATGGCTACACCTTC.

This clonotype was observed at least ten times. The rearrangement links TRBV29-1 to TRBJ1-1; 7 bases line up with TRBD1. This CDR3 is built from 15 residues. Per germline, CDR1 SQVTM and CDR2 ANQGSEA. The V and J ends lost 2 bases and 4 bases, in that order; junction bases with no gene match: 10. For the CDR3, the DNA is TGCAGCGTTGAACGGTTGACAGGGATATCCACTGAAGCTTTCTTT. Translated, it gives CSVERLTGISTEAFF.

The chain employs TRBV2 and TRBJ1-3; the D gene is possibly TRBD1 (5 bases). The CDR3 spans 14 residues. Trimming cost V 6 bases and J 1 base, with 10 bases left between them. CDR1 and CDR2 (germline): SNHLY, FYNNEI. The CDR3: CASSLPGSGNTIYF. CDR3 sequence (DNA): TGTGCCAGCAGCTTACCAGGGTCTGGAAACACCATATATTTT.

This clonotype has ten or more counts. The chain uses TRBV9 and TRBJ2-1; D is undetermined. CDR1 SGDLS and CDR2 YYNGEE come from the germline V gene. With 4 bases removed from V and 6 bases from J, the gap between germline ends came to 11 bases. The CDR3 length is 13 residues. This CDR3 is CASSPSTSNEQFF. CDR3 nucleotide sequence: TGTGCCAGCAGCCCCTCTACCTCCAATGAGCAGTTCTTC.

DNA of the CDR3: TGTGCCAGCAGCTGGAGGACAGGCTATTTAACTGGCTACACCTTC. This codes for CASSWRTGYLTGYTF. The genes are TRBV5-4 and TRBJ1-2, with 7 bases lining up with TRBD1. From germline, CDR1 is SGHNT and CDR2 YYREEE (reference sequence). Trimming cost V 3 bases and J 7 bases; bases outside gene matches: 12. The CDR3 contains 15 residues.

The rearrangement joins TRBV4-2 to TRBJ2-7; D tentatively reads TRBD1 or TRBD2 (5 bases each). Trimming pared 0 bases from V and 6 bases from J, leaving 9 bases between. Germline V CDR1 and CDR2: LGHNA, YNFKEQ. CDR3 length equals 13 residues. The CDR3 sequence is CASSQEQGREQYF. The CDR3 DNA reads as TGTGCCAGCAGCCAAGAGCAGGGACGCGAGCAGTACTTC.